This T cell receptor (beta chain) derives from a study of OX40 agonist ivuxolimab in advanced cancers. The CDR3 sequence is 15 residues long. CDR1 is SGHTA, CDR2 FQGNSA, per germline. J gave up 0 bases and V 5 bases, and 2 bases lay outside the gene matches. The repertoire was sequenced with immunoSEQ multiplex PCR; TCRdb's copy has only in-frame clones and lacks some. The data contain about 92,000 clones, approximately 80% of them singletons. The sequencing used CD4+ or CD8+ T cells sorted from blood, collected in a trial of the OX40 agonist ivuxolimab. This clonotype originated in an adult with an advanced solid tumor such as melanoma, head and neck, liver or kidney cancer. The rearrangement uses TRBV7-2 and TRBJ2-7; 12 bases align to TRBD2. DNA for the CDR3: TGTGCCAGCAGCCCGACTAGCGGGAGCTCCTACGAGCAGTACTTC. Translation: CASSPTSGSSYEQYF.